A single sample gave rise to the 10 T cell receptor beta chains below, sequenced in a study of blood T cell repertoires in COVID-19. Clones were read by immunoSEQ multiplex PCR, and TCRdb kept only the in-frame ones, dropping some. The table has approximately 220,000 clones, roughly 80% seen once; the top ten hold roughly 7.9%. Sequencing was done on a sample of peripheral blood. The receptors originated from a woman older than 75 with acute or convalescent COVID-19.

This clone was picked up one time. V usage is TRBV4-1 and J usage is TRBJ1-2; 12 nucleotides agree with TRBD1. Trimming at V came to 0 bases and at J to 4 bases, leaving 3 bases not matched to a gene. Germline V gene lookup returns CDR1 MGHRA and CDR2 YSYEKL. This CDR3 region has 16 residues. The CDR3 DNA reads TGCGCCAGCAGCCAAGAAGGGACAGGGGGCATCTATGGCTACACCTTC. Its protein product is CASSQEGTGGIYGYTF.

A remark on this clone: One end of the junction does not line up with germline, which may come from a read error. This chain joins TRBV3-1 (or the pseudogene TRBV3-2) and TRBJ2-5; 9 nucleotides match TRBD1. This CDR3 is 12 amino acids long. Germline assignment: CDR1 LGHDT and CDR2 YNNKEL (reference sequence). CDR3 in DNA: TGTGCCAGCAGCCTACAAAACAGGGGGCAGAACTTC. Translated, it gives CASSLQNRGQNF.

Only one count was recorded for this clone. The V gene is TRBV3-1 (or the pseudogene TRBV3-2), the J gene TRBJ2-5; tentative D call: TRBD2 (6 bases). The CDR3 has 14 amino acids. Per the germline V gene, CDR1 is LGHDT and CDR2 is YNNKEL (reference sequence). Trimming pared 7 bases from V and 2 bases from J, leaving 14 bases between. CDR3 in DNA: TGTGCCAGCACCTTTTGGAGGGGTCAAGAGACCCAGTACTTC. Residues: CASTFWRGQETQYF.

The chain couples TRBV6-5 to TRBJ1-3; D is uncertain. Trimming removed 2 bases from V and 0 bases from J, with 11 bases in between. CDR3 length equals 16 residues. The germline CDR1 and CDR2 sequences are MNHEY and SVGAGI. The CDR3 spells CASSYTDFSSGNTIYF. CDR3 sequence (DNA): TGTGCCAGCAGTTACACCGACTTTAGCTCTGGAAACACCATATATTTT.

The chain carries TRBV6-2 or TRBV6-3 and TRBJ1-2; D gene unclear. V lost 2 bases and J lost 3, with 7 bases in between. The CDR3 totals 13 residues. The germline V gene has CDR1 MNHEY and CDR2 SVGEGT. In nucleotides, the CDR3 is TGTGCCAGCAGTTACACGGGTGACTATGGCTACACCTTC. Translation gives CASSYTGDYGYTF.

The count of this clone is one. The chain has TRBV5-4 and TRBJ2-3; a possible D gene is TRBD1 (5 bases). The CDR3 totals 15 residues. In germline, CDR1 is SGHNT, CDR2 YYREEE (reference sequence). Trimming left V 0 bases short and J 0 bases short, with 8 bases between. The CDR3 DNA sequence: TGTGCCAGCAGCTTGGACAGGATTAGCACAGATACGCAGTATTTT. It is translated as CASSLDRISTDTQYF.

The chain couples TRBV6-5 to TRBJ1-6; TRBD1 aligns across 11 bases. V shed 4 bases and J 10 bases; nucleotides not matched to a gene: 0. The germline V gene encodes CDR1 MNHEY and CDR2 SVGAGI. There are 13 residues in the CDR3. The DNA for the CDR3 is TGTGCCAGCAGTTGGGACAGGGGGTCACCCCTCCACTTT. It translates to CASSWDRGSPLHF.

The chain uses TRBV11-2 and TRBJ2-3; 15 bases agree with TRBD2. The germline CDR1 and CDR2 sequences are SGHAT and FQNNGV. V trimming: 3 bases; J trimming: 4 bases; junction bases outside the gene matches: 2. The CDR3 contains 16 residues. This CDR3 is CASSFRTSGGADTQYF. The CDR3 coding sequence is TGTGCCAGCAGCTTTAGGACTAGCGGGGGGGCAGATACGCAGTATTTT.

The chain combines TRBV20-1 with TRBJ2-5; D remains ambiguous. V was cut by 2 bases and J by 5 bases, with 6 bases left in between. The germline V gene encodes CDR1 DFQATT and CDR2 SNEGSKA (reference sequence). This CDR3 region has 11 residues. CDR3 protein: CSARPGETQYF. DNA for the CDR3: TGCAGTGCTAGACCCGGGGAGACCCAGTACTTC.

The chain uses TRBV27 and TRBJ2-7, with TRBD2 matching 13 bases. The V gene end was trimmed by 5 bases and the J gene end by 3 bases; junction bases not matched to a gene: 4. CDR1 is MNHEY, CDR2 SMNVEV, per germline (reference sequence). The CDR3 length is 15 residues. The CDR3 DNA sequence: TGTGCCAGCAGTACTCGGACTAGCGGGAGCTACGAGCAGTACTTC. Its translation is CASSTRTSGSYEQYF.